At least ten counts were recorded for the clone carrying this TCR beta chain. Its specificity is not known. Combining a sample-barcoded 5' primer with a J-beta primer mix, a second PCR ran for about 7 to 11 cycles. MiXCR was run by TCRdb on the 5' RACE reads, yielding one entry per CDR3 protein. The sample shows hundreds of thousands of distinct CDR3 sequences, roughly 46% of them seen only once. This sample is drawn from a study of blood T cells in healthy people across ages. Overall study findings and caveats: Strongly correlated with naive T cell percentage was TCR beta diversity. The fall in TCR beta diversity per million T cells was roughly linear with age.

The sequenced sample consisted of blood. The receptor was isolated from a man older than 75 in good health.

The CDR3: CSARTSVTDTQYF. The CDR3 DNA is TGCAGTGCTAGGACTAGCGTCACAGATACGCAGTATTTT. This chain links TRBV20-1 with TRBJ2-3; 8 bases are a match to TRBD2. Germline trimming cut 3 bases from V and 2 bases from J; bases unmatched to any gene: 1. CDR3 length: 13 amino acids. Germline CDR1 reads DFQATT; CDR2 reads SNEGSKA (reference sequence).